These 19 T cell receptor beta chains share one sample of origin, sequenced in a study of T-cell memory formation after mild COVID-19. TCRdb called the 5' RACE reads again in MiXCR, with one record for every CDR3 protein. The table includes approximately 300,000 distinct CDR3 sequences, approximately 16% detected once. The sample was PBMCs or a T cell subset sorted from them (not recorded which). Every receptor here comes from a young man who had mild COVID-19 (a few samples of this study predate the infection). Cell type and time point are not known.

J is TRBJ2-7 and V is TRBV12-3 or TRBV12-4, with a tentative D call TRBD2 (5 bases). This CDR3 contains 12 residues. Between the trimmed V and J ends, which lost 3 bases and 6 bases, there was a span of 9 bases. For the CDR3, the DNA is TGTGCCAGCAGTTTCGGGGTCCCCGAGCAGTACTTC. Protein sequence: CASSFGVPEQYF.

The sample holds a few counts of this clonotype. The chain is built from TRBV4-1 and TRBJ2-7, with 11 positions matching TRBD1. This CDR3 spans 13 amino acids. V shed 3 bases, J shed 5 bases, and the junction held 0 bases outside the gene matches. Germline values: CDR1 MGHRA, CDR2 YSYEKL. CDR3 in DNA: TGCGCCAGCAGCCAGGGACAGGGGGACGAGCAGTACGTC. It specifies CASSQGQGDEQYV.

The chain employs TRBV7-8 and TRBJ2-7; D is undetermined. Trimming pared 5 bases from V and 4 bases from J, leaving 12 bases between. Germline assignment: CDR1 SGHVS and CDR2 FQNEAQ. This CDR3 has 13 residues. The CDR3 nucleotides read TGTGCCAGCAGCCCCGACCCTAAATACGAGCAGTACTTC. It codes for CASSPDPKYEQYF.

The CDR3 loop reads CASSQDQGWELFF. The CDR3 DNA sequence: TGCGCCAGCAGCCAAGATCAGGGATGGGAGCTGTTTTTT. The chain carries TRBV4-1 and TRBJ2-2; D might be TRBD1 (5 bases). The germline V gene has CDR1 MGHRA and CDR2 YSYEKL. V was trimmed by 0 bases and J by 9 bases, leaving 8 bases between them. CDR3 length equals 13 residues.

This clonotype was seen a handful of times. V is TRBV5-1 and J is TRBJ1-1; no clear D. Deletions cut 5 bases from V and 3 bases from J, with 11 bases between. In germline, CDR1 is SGHRS, CDR2 YFSETQ. The CDR3 is made up of 13 amino acids. The CDR3 DNA follows: TGCGCCAGCAGTGTGCGGTCGGACACTGAAGCTTTCTTT. Encoded protein: CASSVRSDTEAFF.

The chain joins TRBV12-3 or TRBV12-4 to TRBJ2-1, with 10 bases identical to TRBD2. The CDR3 loop spans 12 amino acids. Losses at the gene ends were 1 base for V and 15 bases for J; bases not matched to a gene: 3. CDR3 DNA: TGTGCCAGCAGTTTAGTACTAGCGGGGAGGTTCTTC. This encodes CASSLVLAGRFF.

V is TRBV4-1 and J is TRBJ1-4; no clear D. Germline loops: CDR1 MGHRA, CDR2 YSYEKL. The V gene lost 1 base and the J gene lost 8 bases, with 8 bases spanning the gap. This CDR3 is built from 13 residues. The CDR3 nucleotides are TGCGCCAGCAGCCAAGGGCAGAGCGAAAAACTGTTTTTT. This translates into CASSQGQSEKLFF.

Only a few counts were recorded for this clonotype. V and J are TRBV5-1 and TRBJ2-1; TRBD1 matches at 9 bases. V trimming: 0 bases; J trimming: 7 bases; junction bases outside the gene matches: 5. The germline CDR1 and CDR2 sequences are SGHRS and YFSETQ. This CDR3 is 15 amino acids long. Written as DNA, the CDR3 is TGCGCCAGCAGCTTGGTTTACAGGGGGCGAAATGAGCAGTTCTTC. This encodes CASSLVYRGRNEQFF.

This clonotype has just a few counts. The chain links TRBV30 to TRBJ2-7, with a tentative D call TRBD2 (6 bases). This CDR3 has 14 residues. Germline loops: CDR1 GTSNPN, CDR2 SVGIG (reference sequence). V dropped 1 base and J dropped 2 bases, with 12 bases sitting between them. The CDR3 loop reads CAWSGGSGAYEQYF. The CDR3 DNA reads TGTGCCTGGAGTGGGGGTAGCGGTGCCTACGAGCAGTACTTC.

The chain carries TRBV24-1 and TRBJ2-3, with 8 bases matching TRBD1. CDR1 and CDR2 from the germline V gene are KGHDR and SFDVKD. The CDR3 covers 11 residues. The V segment lost 11 bases and the J segment 5 bases; nucleotides outside the gene matches: 2. CDR3 bases: TGTGCCATCGGGACAGGAGATACGCAGTATTTT. Protein: CAIGTGDTQYF.

In this sample, this clonotype turned up a few times. V gene TRBV9 combines with J gene TRBJ1-2; 7 positions match TRBD1. The germline V gene encodes CDR1 SGDLS and CDR2 YYNGEE. The junction had 19 bases not matched to a gene; V was cut back by 4 bases and J by 7 bases. The CDR3 totals 17 residues. In DNA form, the CDR3 reads TGTGCCAGCAGCCGTTACCTCGCGACAGGGACCTACGGTGGCTACACCTTC. It specifies CASSRYLATGTYGGYTF.

A few counts support this clonotype. V usage is TRBV5-6 and J usage is TRBJ2-1; D may match TRBD1 or TRBD2 (6 bases each). The CDR3 length is 17 residues. Trimming removed 0 bases from V and 0 bases from J, with 13 bases in between. Germline V gene sequence: CDR1 SGHDT, CDR2 YYEEEE. The CDR3 DNA is TGTGCCAGCAGCTTGGAGGGGGGCCTGAGCTCCTACAATGAGCAGTTCTTC. Encoded protein: CASSLEGGLSSYNEQFF. Drawing the rest from reference TRBV5-6 and TRBJ2-1, the complete variable domain is DAGVTQSPTHLIKTRGQQVTLRCSPKSGHDTVSWYQQALGQGPQFIFQYYEEEERQRGNFPDRFSGHQFPNYSSELNVNALLLGDSALYLCASSLEGGLSSYNEQFFGPGTRLTVL.

This clonotype appeared a few times. The chain has TRBV5-1 and TRBJ2-7; possibly TRBD2 for D (6 bases). Trimming took off 2 bases at V and 3 bases at J, with 12 bases between the two ends. The CDR3 loop spans 14 amino acids. CDR1 and CDR2 from the germline V gene are SGHRS and YFSETQ. The CDR3 spells CASSFVAGLYEQYF. CDR3 in DNA: TGCGCCAGCAGCTTTGTGGCGGGGCTCTACGAGCAGTACTTC.

As to this clonotype: Compared with germline, one end of the junction differs, possibly owing to a read error. This CDR3 is CASRSRGNNEAFF. The CDR3 DNA reads TGTGCCAGCCGCTCCCGGGGGAACAATGAAGCTTTCTTT. The chain recombines TRBV6-5 with TRBJ1-1, with D perhaps TRBD1 (5 bases). The CDR3 runs 13 residues. Germline V gene lookup returns CDR1 MNHEY and CDR2 SVGAGI.

In DNA, the CDR3 is TGCAGTGCTAGAGGAGTGGGGAGTGGGGAAAAACTGTTTTTT. Translating gives CSARGVGSGEKLFF. This chain links TRBV20-1 with TRBJ1-4; D not resolved. This CDR3 has 14 amino acids. Deletions cut 1 base from V and 8 bases from J, with 14 bases between. CDR1 and CDR2 (germline): DFQATT, SNEGSKA (reference sequence).

This chain uses TRBV6-5 with TRBJ1-5, with a tentative D call TRBD1 (6 bases). CDR3 size: 15 residues. The V end lost 6 bases, the J end lost 2 bases, and 14 bases lay between the germline ends. Per the germline V gene, CDR1 is MNHEY and CDR2 is SVGAGI. CDR3 nucleotides: TGTGCCAGCAGAAGAGGGACAAGTGGCAATCAGCCCCAGCATTTT. Amino acids: CASRRGTSGNQPQHF.

This clonotype was recorded a few times. The J gene is TRBJ2-2, the V gene TRBV7-3; D not resolved. The CDR3 totals 16 residues. The germline V and J ends were trimmed by 4 bases and 0 bases, with 12 bases remaining between them. The germline V gene has CDR1 SGHTA and CDR2 FQGTGA. The CDR3 is CASSSSVGPNTGELFF. The CDR3 DNA is TGTGCCAGCAGCTCCTCGGTAGGCCCGAACACCGGGGAGCTGTTTTTT.

The chain employs TRBV2 and TRBJ1-1, with D hard to call. V gave up 0 bases and J gave up 6 bases, with 5 bases separating them. The CDR3 has 12 amino acids. The germline V gene has CDR1 SNHLY and CDR2 FYNNEI. DNA of the CDR3: TGTGCCAGCAGTGAAGCAGGGCCTGAAGCTTTCTTT. Its protein product is CASSEAGPEAFF.

The chain recombines TRBV10-3 with TRBJ2-4; maybe TRBD1 (6 bases). Trimming pared 6 bases from V and 1 base from J, leaving 7 bases between. Germline CDR1 ENHRY, CDR2 SYGVKD. CDR3 size: 13 residues. The CDR3 sequence: CAIRDSAKNIQYF. CDR3 DNA: TGTGCCATCAGGGACAGTGCCAAAAACATTCAGTACTTC.